This passage covers 20 T cell receptor beta chains from one sample sequenced in a study of T-cell reconstitution after alpha-beta-depleted transplantation in children (dated by TCRdb to the mid-2010s). Receptor libraries were prepared by PCR. Sequencing was carried out with an Illumina HiSeq 2500. TCR library preparation used molecular barcoding, with unique molecular identifiers applied to normalize quantification of the TCRbeta repertoire. TCRdb reran the public reads through fastp at Q25 and MiXCR, keeping productive beta chains. Every CDR3 protein is listed once, alongside the most common genes and DNA of its rows. This sample comprises roughly 500,000 distinct CDR3 sequences, under 15% of them detected only once. The ten largest make up about 6% of the sample. Specimen: PBMCs from the stem cell graft donor, collected from the stem cell graft. The receptors come from a human donor who donated a stem cell graft to a child with combined immunodeficiency.

The CDR3 region is CSVVHQNTEAFF. The DNA for the CDR3 is TGCAGCGTTGTACACCAGAACACTGAAGCTTTCTTT. V is TRBV29-1 and J is TRBJ1-1; D ambiguous. The CDR3 is 12 amino acids. V shed 4 bases and J shed 1 base, with 7 bases lying between them. The V gene's germline CDR1 is SQVTM and CDR2 ANQGSEA. The full variable domain, with the rest looked up from reference TRBV29-1 and TRBJ1-1, is SAVISQKPSRDICQRGTSLTIQCQVDSQVTMMFWYRQQPGQSLTLIATANQGSEATYESGFVIDKFPISRPNLTFSTLTVSNMSPEDSSIYLCSVVHQNTEAFFGQGTRLTVV.

The V gene is TRBV13, the J gene TRBJ1-1; D is unclear. Trimming removed 4 bases from V and 4 bases from J, with 22 bases in between. The CDR3 has 17 residues. The germline gives CDR1 PRHDT, CDR2 FYEKMQ (reference sequence). CDR3 sequence: CASSSHLLTREGTEAFF. The CDR3, as DNA: TGTGCCAGCAGCTCCCACCTGCTGACAAGGGAGGGCACTGAAGCTTTCTTT.

The chain recombines TRBV10-2 with TRBJ2-5; 8 positions agree with TRBD2. CDR1 is WSHSY, CDR2 SAAADI, per germline. The CDR3 has 16 amino acids. The V and J ends lost 0 bases and 0 bases, in that order; junction bases with no gene match: 3. The CDR3 loop is CASSESASGHQETQYF. CDR3 nucleotides: TGCGCCAGCAGTGAGTCGGCTAGCGGGCACCAAGAGACCCAGTACTTC.

The V call is TRBV12-3 or TRBV12-4, the J call TRBJ1-4; D perhaps matches TRBD1 (5 bases). The V end was cut by 3 bases, the J end by 7 bases, with 12 bases between. The CDR3 length is 14 residues. The CDR3 sequence: CASSFGGISEKLFF. The CDR3 nucleotides are TGTGCCAGCAGTTTTGGGGGGATAAGTGAAAAACTGTTTTTT.

At least ten counts were recorded for this clonotype. The genes are TRBV18 and TRBJ2-5; D gene unclear. The germline gives CDR1 KGHSH, CDR2 LQKENI. The CDR3 totals 13 residues. Trimming removed 6 bases from V and 1 base from J, with 9 bases in between. Here the CDR3 DNA reads TGTGCCAGCTCTCCGGCCTTCCAAGAGACCCAGTACTTC. This translates into CASSPAFQETQYF.

The chain uses TRBV11-3 and TRBJ2-7; TRBD1 is a possible D gene (6 bases). This CDR3 has 13 amino acids. From germline, CDR1 is SGHNT and CDR2 YENEEA. V was clipped by 5 bases and J by 4 bases, with 12 bases between them. CDR3 protein: CASSPEDSYEQYF. The DNA of the CDR3 is TGTGCCAGCAGCCCAGAGGACAGTTACGAGCAGTACTTC.

The rearrangement joins TRBV19 to TRBJ2-7; D not certain. The CDR3 extends over 13 amino acids. In germline, CDR1 is LNHDA, CDR2 SQIVND (reference sequence). V was cut by 4 bases and J by 3 bases, with 10 bases left in between. The CDR3 region is CASSTIASYEQYF. The DNA for the CDR3 is TGTGCCAGTAGTACAATTGCCAGCTACGAGCAGTACTTC.

This clonotype was found a few times. The rearrangement links TRBV5-1 to TRBJ1-3; D might be TRBD1 (6 bases). Between the trimmed V and J ends, which lost 3 bases and 0 bases, there was a span of 13 bases. Germline-derived CDR1 and CDR2 are SGHRS and YFSETQ. The CDR3 is 16 amino acids. CDR3 protein: CASSSVSDSSGNTIYF. The CDR3 DNA sequence: TGCGCCAGCAGCTCAGTGTCGGACAGCTCTGGAAACACCATATATTTT. The entire variable domain, with the rest obtained from reference TRBV5-1 and TRBJ1-3, is as follows: KAGVTQTPRYLIKTRGQQVTLSCSPISGHRSVSWYQQTPGQGLQFLFEYFSETQRNKGNFPGRFSGRQFSNSRSEMNVSTLELGDSALYLCASSSVSDSSGNTIYFGEGSWLTVV.

The chain recombines TRBV7-8 with TRBJ2-1; 14 bases are a match to TRBD2. The germline gives CDR1 SGHVS, CDR2 FQNEAQ. Trimming cost V 5 bases and J 6 bases; bases outside gene matches: 3. This CDR3 spans 15 amino acids. The CDR3 region is CASSQTSGRANEQFF. CDR3 DNA: TGTGCCAGCAGCCAGACTAGCGGGAGGGCCAATGAGCAGTTCTTC.

This clonotype has a handful of counts. The V and J genes are TRBV5-1 and TRBJ2-2; TRBD1 might be the D (5 bases). V dropped 7 bases and J dropped 2 bases, with 15 bases sitting between them. The CDR3 length is 15 residues. CDR1 is SGHRS, CDR2 YFSETQ, per germline. The DNA for the CDR3 is TGCGCCAGCCGATCTGTGACAGTCAACACCGGGGAGCTGTTTTTT. Protein sequence: CASRSVTVNTGELFF.

This clonotype was seen only a few times. This rearrangement joins TRBV12-3 or TRBV12-4 to TRBJ2-2; 9 bases map to TRBD2. V shed 0 bases, J shed 6 bases, and the junction held 5 bases outside the gene matches. This CDR3 contains 16 residues. Here the CDR3 reads CASSLAGGGAAGELFF. In DNA, the CDR3 is TGTGCCAGCAGTTTAGCGGGCGGGGGGGCCGCCGGGGAGCTGTTTTTT.

This clonotype has more than one count but fewer than ten. This chain joins TRBV7-3 and TRBJ2-1; tentatively, D is TRBD2 (6 bases). CDR1 SGHTA and CDR2 FQGTGA come from the germline V gene. The CDR3 runs 14 residues. With 2 bases removed from V and 4 bases from J, the gap between germline ends came to 9 bases. Written as DNA, the CDR3 is TGTGCCAGCAGCTTAGACGGGAGATACAATGAGCAGTTCTTC. Its translation: CASSLDGRYNEQFF. Drawing the rest from reference TRBV7-3 and TRBJ2-1, the complete variable domain is GAGVSQTPSNKVTEKGKYVELRCDPISGHTALYWYRQSLGQGPEFLIYFQGTGAADDSGLPNDRFFAVRPEGSVSTLKIQRTERGDSAVYLCASSLDGRYNEQFFGPGTRLTVL.

This clonotype occurred a few times. The rearrangement links TRBV27 to TRBJ2-5; weak D call: TRBD2 (6 bases). Germline V gives CDR1 MNHEY, CDR2 SMNVEV (reference sequence). Between the trimmed V and J ends, which lost 0 bases and 2 bases, there was a span of 22 bases. The CDR3 totals 19 residues. The CDR3 bases are TGTGCCAGCAGTTTATCATATATGGGGAGGAGGCGGGAACAAGAGACCCAGTACTTC. Protein sequence: CASSLSYMGRRREQETQYF.

The sample holds many counts of this clonotype. At one boundary the junction diverges from the germline segment, which might be a read error. V and J are TRBV5-8 and TRBJ2-1; 12 bases agree with TRBD2. The CDR3 has 17 amino acids. Germline V lookup: CDR1 SGHTS, CDR2 YDEGEE. CDR3 DNA sequence: TGTGCCAGCAGCTTGGAAGGCGGTCTAGCGGGGGGGCGAAGTGGCGTCTTC. This codes for CASSLEGGLAGGRSGVF.

Many counts were recorded for this clonotype. CDR3 bases: TGTGCCACCAGCACTTTAGGGAATGAGCAGTTCTTC. This gives the protein CATSTLGNEQFF. The chain employs TRBV15 and TRBJ2-1; D gene uncertain. Trimming shortened V by 4 bases and J by 7 bases, and 8 bases separated the two germline ends. Germline values: CDR1 LNHNV, CDR2 YYDKDF (reference sequence). The CDR3 contains 12 residues. The variable domain in full, completed from reference TRBV15 and TRBJ2-1, reads DAMVIQNPRYQVTQFGKPVTLSCSQTLNHNVMYWYQQKSSQAPKLLFHYYDKDFNNEADTPDNFQSRRPNTSFCFLDIRSPGLGDTAMYLCATSTLGNEQFFGPGTRLTVL.

This clonotype was counted between two and nine times. The chain has TRBV7-3 and TRBJ2-7; 10 nucleotides align to TRBD2. Germline V lookup: CDR1 SGHTA, CDR2 FQGTGA. This CDR3 comprises 15 residues. The V segment lost 1 base and the J segment 1 base; nucleotides outside the gene matches: 1. The CDR3 DNA reads as TGTGCCAGCAGCTTAAGTAGCGGGAGGTCCTACGAGCAGTACTTC. Amino acids: CASSLSSGRSYEQYF.

This clonotype came up a few times. J is TRBJ2-2 and V is TRBV5-1; possible D gene TRBD1, 5 bases. Germline lookup yields CDR1 SGHRS and CDR2 YFSETQ. This CDR3 spans 16 amino acids. Trimming left V 1 base short and J 1 base short, with 11 bases between. CDR3 sequence (DNA): TGCGCCAGCAGCTTGATTGACAGCCGGAACACCGGGGAGCTGTTTTTT. Its protein is CASSLIDSRNTGELFF. Full variable domain (remainder filled in from reference TRBV5-1 and TRBJ2-2): KAGVTQTPRYLIKTRGQQVTLSCSPISGHRSVSWYQQTPGQGLQFLFEYFSETQRNKGNFPGRFSGRQFSNSRSEMNVSTLELGDSALYLCASSLIDSRNTGELFFGEGSRLTVL.

There are a few counts of this clonotype. The chain links TRBV21-1 to TRBJ2-7; the D segment call TRBD1 is taken from the table without a DNA check. TRBV21-1 is a known pseudogene. The CDR3 length is 13 residues. Here the CDR3 DNA reads TGTGCCAGCAGCCGAAAAGGGGTCTACGAGCAGTACTTC. Protein product: CASSRKGVYEQYF.

This clonotype was seen more than once but under ten times. The CDR3 loop is CASSYSWLSDRSIRGNYGYTF. The CDR3 DNA reads as TGTGCCAGCAGTTACTCTTGGCTGTCGGACAGAAGCATCAGGGGTAACTATGGCTACACCTTC. The chain uses TRBV6-2 or TRBV6-3 and TRBJ1-2; a weak D match, TRBD1 (6 bases). This CDR3 is 21 amino acids long. Trimming removed 0 bases from V and 1 base from J, with 27 bases in between. Germline CDR1 is MNHEY and CDR2 is SVGEGT.

This clonotype was counted a few times. V is TRBV27 and J is TRBJ2-1, with 11 nucleotides matching TRBD2. CDR1 and CDR2 (germline): MNHEY, SMNVEV (reference sequence). The CDR3 consists of 15 residues. V dropped 5 bases and J dropped 6; count of bases not matched to a gene: 6. The CDR3 DNA is TGTGCCAGCAGTCCCGGGACTAGCGGTATCAATGAGCAGTTCTTC. Its translation is CASSPGTSGINEQFF.